The clone carrying this TCR beta chain was counted once. The data were obtained in a study of blood T cell repertoires in COVID-19. Study in general: COVID-19 samples from acute and convalescent phases originated in the United States, Italy and Spain. The cDNA or gDNA used as material had been derived from T cells, B-cell-depleted T cells, or PBMCs.

Source study methods: The assay estimated nucleated cells by amplifying reference gene primers. The table came from immunoSEQ multiplex PCR; TCRdb's copy has only in-frame clones and leaves some out. V and J calls and clone size are copied from that table; D and trimming were computed from the DNA. The sample comprises under 45,000 clones, about 80% of which are singletons, and about 25% rests with the top ten. This CDR3 has 15 amino acids. Germline V gene lookup returns CDR1 SGHTA and CDR2 FQGNSA. Trimming took 1 base from V and 5 from J, leaving 12 bases between them. The chain recombines TRBV7-2 with TRBJ2-1, with D tentatively TRBD2 (5 bases). Input material: peripheral blood. This clonotype was obtained from a human donor with acute or convalescent COVID-19. The donor label of this sample is uncertain. The CDR3 coding sequence is TGTGCCAGCAGCTTAGGTAGTAGCGCTGACAATGAGCAGTTCTTC. This gives the protein CASSLGSSADNEQFF.